Here is one T cell receptor beta chain with its context. This record belongs to a study of PD-1 blockade in mismatch repair-deficient tumors. Data came from immunoSEQ multiplex PCR; TCRdb stores just in-frame clones and leaves some out. This sample yields about 67,000 clones, of which 60% to 80% are seen a single time; approximately 5% belongs to the top ten. J was trimmed by 5 bases and V by 4 bases; bases with no gene match: 7. The CDR3 loop spans 14 amino acids. The germline CDR1 and CDR2 sequences are SGHNT and YENEEA. This receptor was identified in an adult with mismatch repair-deficient cancer. The sequencing here drew on peripheral blood, taken 2 weeks after starting pembrolizumab. V gene TRBV11-3 combines with J gene TRBJ1-1; TRBD1 agrees at 7 bases. The CDR3 bases are TGTGCCAGCAGCTCTCGACAGGGAAGAACTGAAGCTTTCTTT. Translating gives CASSSRQGRTEAFF.